The 20 T cell receptor beta chains below were found in one sample sequenced in a study of OX40 agonist ivuxolimab in advanced cancers. Sequencing used immunoSEQ multiplex PCR; TCRdb keeps in-frame clones, though not all of them. The sample includes around 56,000 clones, about 89% of them seen just once. The material sequenced was CD4+ or CD8+ T cells sorted from blood, taken in a trial of the OX40 agonist ivuxolimab. Receptors originate from an adult with an advanced solid tumor such as melanoma, head and neck, liver or kidney cancer.

V usage is TRBV29-1 and J usage is TRBJ2-1; 8 positions agree with TRBD1. The germline V gene encodes CDR1 SQVTM and CDR2 ANQGSEA. Germline trimming cut 2 bases from V and 6 bases from J; bases unmatched to any gene: 12. This CDR3 is built from 16 residues. CDR3 protein: CSVEPTGALAGNEQFF. CDR3 coding DNA: TGCAGCGTTGAACCGACAGGGGCTTTGGCGGGCAATGAGCAGTTCTTC.

CDR3 amino acids: CASHLPLHF. CDR3 sequence (DNA): TGTGCCAGCCACTTACCCCTCCACTTT. The chain combines TRBV5-4 with TRBJ1-6; the D is unclear. The CDR3 consists of 9 residues. Germline assignment: CDR1 SGHNT and CDR2 YYREEE (reference sequence). The V gene lost 7 bases and the J gene lost 12 bases, with 5 bases spanning the gap.

The V and J genes are TRBV19 and TRBJ2-1, with 7 nucleotides matching TRBD2. V gave up 4 bases and J gave up 7 bases; unmatched junction bases: 10. Germline CDR1 LNHDA, CDR2 SQIVND (reference sequence). CDR3 size: 15 residues. The CDR3 reads CASSRKGAGGNEQFF. CDR3 in DNA: TGTGCCAGTAGTAGGAAAGGGGCCGGGGGGAATGAGCAGTTCTTC.

The chain combines TRBV29-1 with TRBJ1-2, with TRBD1 matching over 7 bases. From germline, CDR1 is SQVTM and CDR2 ANQGSEA. This CDR3 contains 14 residues. Trimming removed 8 bases from V and 0 bases from J; junction bases left unmatched: 9. This chain's CDR3 is CSTLTGFTNYGYTF. CDR3 in DNA: TGCAGCACATTGACAGGGTTTACTAACTATGGCTACACCTTC.

The CDR3 here is CASSPSAGRDYGYTF. Written as DNA, the CDR3 is TGTGCCAGCTCACCTTCCGCCGGACGGGACTATGGCTACACCTTC. This chain joins TRBV18 and TRBJ1-2; D gene unclear. The CDR3 loop spans 15 amino acids. Trimming took off 3 bases at V and 3 bases at J, with 14 bases between the two ends. CDR1 is KGHSH, CDR2 LQKENI, per germline. Full variable domain (remainder filled in from reference TRBV18 and TRBJ1-2): NAGVMQNPRHLVRRRGQEARLRCSPMKGHSHVYWYRQLPEEGLKFMVYLQKENIIDESGMPKERFSAEFPKEGPSILRIQQVVRGDSAAYFCASSPSAGRDYGYTFGSGTRLTVV.

The chain uses TRBV15 and TRBJ2-3; 7 bases fit TRBD1. CDR1 is LNHNV, CDR2 YYDKDF, per germline (reference sequence). The CDR3 loop spans 15 amino acids. The V gene end was trimmed by 0 bases and the J gene end by 6 bases; junction bases not matched to a gene: 6. Here the CDR3 DNA reads TGTGCCACCAGCAGAGACAGGGGGTTTGGGGATACGCAGTATTTT. Protein: CATSRDRGFGDTQYF.

This chain joins TRBV9 and TRBJ2-4; TRBD1 aligns across 11 bases. Germline V CDR1 and CDR2: SGDLS, YYNGEE. The CDR3 runs 17 residues. V trimming: 4 bases; J trimming: 5 bases; junction bases outside the gene matches: 11. The CDR3 sequence is CASSSSPGQGAQNIQYF. The CDR3 DNA reads TGTGCCAGCAGCTCCTCCCCCGGACAGGGGGCCCAAAACATTCAGTACTTC.

J is TRBJ2-6 and V is TRBV27, with 13 bases identical to TRBD2. The length of the CDR3 is 16 residues. V dropped 8 bases and J dropped 2; count of bases not matched to a gene: 3. Germline-derived CDR1 and CDR2 are MNHEY and SMNVEV (reference sequence). As DNA, the CDR3 is TGTGCCAGCGGGGGACTAGCGGGAACTGGGGCCAACGTCCTGACTTTC. It specifies CASGGLAGTGANVLTF.

The V call is TRBV15, the J call TRBJ2-1; D perhaps matches TRBD2 (6 bases). There are 15 residues in the CDR3. Trimming removed 5 bases at V and 0 bases at J, with 11 bases between. Germline CDR1 and CDR2: LNHNV and YYDKDF (reference sequence). In nucleotides, the CDR3 is TGTGCCACCAGCGGGGACTTGAGCTCCTACAATGAGCAGTTCTTC. As protein: CATSGDLSSYNEQFF.

The chain couples TRBV10-1 to TRBJ2-1; TRBD2 aligns across 10 bases. This CDR3 is built from 16 residues. V lost 0 bases, J lost 4 bases, and 3 bases stayed unmatched. The germline V gene has CDR1 WNHNN and CDR2 SYGVQD (reference sequence). CDR3 sequence reads: CASSESGTSAYNEQFF. The CDR3 DNA reads as TGCGCCAGCAGTGAGTCTGGGACTAGCGCTTACAATGAGCAGTTCTTC.

The rearrangement uses TRBV28 and TRBJ1-1, with TRBD1 matching over 11 bases. CDR1 is MDHEN and CDR2 is SYDVKM in the germline V gene. V trimming: 6 bases; J trimming: 6 bases; junction bases outside the gene matches: 9. The length of the CDR3 is 15 residues. The CDR3 sequence is CASSLRTGGVSEAFF. CDR3 bases: TGTGCCAGCAGCCTGAGGACAGGGGGCGTGTCTGAAGCTTTCTTT. The entire variable domain, with the rest obtained from reference TRBV28 and TRBJ1-1, is as follows: DVKVTQSSRYLVKRTGEKVFLECVQDMDHENMFWYRQDPGLGLRLIYFSYDVKMKEKGDIPEGYSVSREKKERFSLILESASTNQTSMYLCASSLRTGGVSEAFFGQGTRLTVV.

V and J are TRBV4-1 and TRBJ1-4; D is possibly TRBD1 (5 bases). Germline CDR1 reads MGHRA; CDR2 reads YSYEKL. The CDR3 is made up of 17 amino acids. With 0 bases removed from V and 0 bases from J, the gap between germline ends came to 11 bases. CDR3 sequence reads: CASSQDRGTATNEKLFF. The CDR3 nucleotides are TGCGCCAGCAGCCAAGATCGAGGGACTGCAACTAATGAAAAACTGTTTTTT.

This sequence joins TRBV11-2 and TRBJ1-4; 8 bases line up with TRBD1. J gave up 8 bases and V 1 base, and 0 bases lay outside the gene matches. The length of the CDR3 is 13 residues. The V gene's germline CDR1 is SGHAT and CDR2 FQNNGV. CDR3 region: CASSLGTGEKLFF. Written as DNA, the CDR3 is TGTGCCAGCAGCTTAGGGACAGGGGAAAAACTGTTTTTT.

This chain's CDR3 is CASSSSGTGAYEQYF. The CDR3, as DNA: TGTGCCAGCAGTTCCTCCGGGACAGGGGCCTACGAGCAGTACTTC. The V call is TRBV6-5, the J call TRBJ2-7, with 10 bases lining up with TRBD1. Germline CDR1 reads MNHEY; CDR2 reads SVGAGI. J gave up 2 bases and V 4 bases, and 5 bases lay outside the gene matches. CDR3 length: 15 amino acids.

The V gene is TRBV30, the J gene TRBJ2-3; a weak D match, TRBD2 (7 bases). CDR3 length: 14 amino acids. Trimming took 3 bases from V and 6 from J, leaving 16 bases between them. CDR1 GTSNPN and CDR2 SVGIG come from the germline V gene (reference sequence). In DNA form, the CDR3 reads TGTGCCTGGAGGGGGGGGGCCCGGAGCGATACGCAGTATTTT. This translates into CAWRGGARSDTQYF.

The CDR3 region has the DNA TGTGCCAGCAGTGAAAACCGAAACACCATATATTTT. Its protein product is CASSENRNTIYF. The chain is built from TRBV2 and TRBJ1-3; D gene uncertain. The V end was cut by 2 bases, the J end by 5 bases, with 4 bases between. This CDR3 region has 12 residues. Germline assignment: CDR1 SNHLY and CDR2 FYNNEI.

This chain uses TRBV7-8 with TRBJ2-1; D is uncertain. V lost 1 base to trimming and J lost 4 bases, with 5 bases between them. This CDR3 has 13 amino acids. In germline, CDR1 is SGHVS, CDR2 FQNEAQ. CDR3 sequence: CASSLGRYNEQFF. The DNA for the CDR3 is TGTGCCAGCAGCTTAGGGCGGTACAATGAGCAGTTCTTC.

This chain uses TRBV18 with TRBJ1-1, with D unclear. The CDR3 sequence is 13 residues long. V lost 1 base and J lost 0, with 3 bases in between. Germline values: CDR1 KGHSH, CDR2 LQKENI. The CDR3 DNA reads as TGTGCCAGCTCACCACTAATGAACACTGAAGCTTTCTTT. Its translation: CASSPLMNTEAFF.

Only one count was recorded for this clone. V gene TRBV7-8 combines with J gene TRBJ1-2; tentative D call: TRBD1 (5 bases). The CDR3 loop spans 15 amino acids. Trimming stripped 5 bases from V and 2 bases from J, with 15 bases between. Looked up from germline, CDR1 is SGHVS and CDR2 is FQNEAQ. CDR3 in DNA: TGTGCCAGCAGCCCGACTGGGGGGTCAAACTATGGCTACACCTTC. It yields the protein CASSPTGGSNYGYTF.

The chain has TRBV10-3 and TRBJ1-5; possibly TRBD1 for D (6 bases). V lost 7 bases and J lost 3, with 10 bases in between. From germline, CDR1 is ENHRY and CDR2 SYGVKD. This CDR3 has 13 residues. Here the CDR3 DNA reads TGTGCCATCAAGTCAGGGGTCAATCAGCCCCAGCATTTT. Protein: CAIKSGVNQPQHF.